The subject of this entry is one TCR beta chain. This record comes from a study of T cells in Graves' hyperthyroidism and ophthalmopathy. The trim removed 0 bases at V and 2 bases at J, leaving 6 bases unmatched. The CDR3 is 16 amino acids. Germline CDR1 and CDR2: SGHAT and FQNNGV. The investigators amplified TCR beta CDR3 regions from RNA transcripts. A set of HTBI primers served as the primers for a first-round RT-PCR of the TCR CDR3. TCRdb independently ran MiXCR on the multiplex PCR reads; one entry per CDR3 protein. The table records a few hundred thousand distinct CDR3 sequences, 15% of them present only once. Hyperthyroidism of Graves' type that showed no ophthalmopathy progression within 18 months was stable.

The chain couples TRBV11-2 to TRBJ1-1, with 7 bases identical to TRBD1. This receptor was obtained from a woman aged 25 to 39 with Graves' hyperthyroidism. Sequenced sample: blood. Here the CDR3 reads CASSLDNRGANTEAFF. The CDR3 DNA follows: TGTGCCAGCAGCTTAGATAACAGGGGCGCTAACACTGAAGCTTTCTTT.